This section outlines one TCR beta chain sequence together with its context. Its binding antigen is unknown. Nothing much larger sits one base from this clone, and base qualities are not available. This entry comes from a study of blood T cell repertoires in COVID-19 (dated by TCRdb to the early 2020s). Concerning the study at large: The collaborator samples originated in the United States, Italy and Spain and spanned the acute and convalescent phases of COVID-19. The samples were drawn from two sources: the first 160 participants of the ongoing ImmuneRACE study, and 1,000 to 1,500 subjects contributed by 6 global collaborators. The sample metadata nearly always contained a de-identified subject ID, COVID-19 status, age in years and sex. The dataset comprised deeply sampled blood TCRbeta repertoires from subjects exposed to, actively infected with, or recovered from COVID-19. The prospective study material was composed of cDNA or gDNA derived from T cells, B-cell-depleted T cells, or PBMCs. The repertoires were released in a freely available public database meant as a resource for research on the immune response to SARS-CoV-2. Where available, HLA class I and class II types were obtained from metadata supplied by the sample provider rather than from assay-based typing. Paper-wide results and their limitations: The quantity of clinical and demographic metadata differed by source and by participant and was supplied without curation.

TCRbeta CDR3 regions were amplified from genomic DNA using the immunoSEQ Assay, a bias-controlled multiplex PCR. Per the authors' processing: The number of nucleated cells in each sample was estimated by amplification of reference gene primers within the assay. To quantify the absolute abundance of each unique TCRbeta CDR3 rearrangement, sequence reads were collapsed and filtered. For each sample, productive Simpson clonality was calculated as the square root of Simpson's diversity index over productive rearrangements. TCRdb mirrors the immuneACCESS table, restricted to in-frame sequences. Some clones are absent from its copies; in checked studies, under half trace to an unresolved V gene, and the reason for the others is unknown. V and J calls and clone size are given by that table; D and trimming were obtained from the DNA. The sample records roughly 200,000 clones, around four fifths of which are singletons. The ten largest clones capture roughly 8.8% of the sample.

Each collaborating institution followed its own protocols to collect whole blood in K2EDTA tubes. For TCRbeta analysis, collaborators shipped samples in one of three forms: frozen whole blood, isolated PBMCs, or DNA extracted from either of those sample types. Specimen: peripheral blood. The receptor's source is a man aged 35 to 55 with active or convalescent COVID-19.

The DNA sequence is TGTGCCAGCAGCTCGACACAGGGTTATAGCAATCAGCCCCAGCATTTT. Protein translation: CASSSTQGYSNQPQHF. The sequence links TRBV7-8 to TRBJ1-5; the D segment could be TRBD1, given 6 matching bases. CDR1 and CDR2, per the germline V gene, are SGHVS and FQNEAQ. There are 16 amino acids in the CDR3, from cysteine to phenylalanine inclusive. The entry retains the CDR3 DNA only, 48 bases that are in frame from base 1. At the junction V is shortened by 4 bases and J by 0 bases, with 13 bases in between.